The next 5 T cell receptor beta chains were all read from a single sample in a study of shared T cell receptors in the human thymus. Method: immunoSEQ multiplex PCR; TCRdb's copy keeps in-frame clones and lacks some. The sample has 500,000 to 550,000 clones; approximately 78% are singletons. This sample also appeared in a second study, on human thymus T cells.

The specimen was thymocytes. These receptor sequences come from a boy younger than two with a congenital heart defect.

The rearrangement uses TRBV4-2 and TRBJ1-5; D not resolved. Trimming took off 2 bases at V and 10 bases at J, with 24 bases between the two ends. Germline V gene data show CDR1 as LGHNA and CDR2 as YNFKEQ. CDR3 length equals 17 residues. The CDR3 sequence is CASSQRFSQGPRGPQHF. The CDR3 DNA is TGTGCCAGCAGCCAACGGTTCTCTCAAGGCCCGCGGGGACCCCAGCATTTT.

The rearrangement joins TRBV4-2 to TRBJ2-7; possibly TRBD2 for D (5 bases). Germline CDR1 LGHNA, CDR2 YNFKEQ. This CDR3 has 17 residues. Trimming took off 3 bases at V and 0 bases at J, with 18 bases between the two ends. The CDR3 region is CASSQVPGIPFSYEQYF. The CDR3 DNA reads TGTGCCAGCAGCCAGGTGCCCGGGATCCCTTTCTCCTACGAGCAGTACTTC.

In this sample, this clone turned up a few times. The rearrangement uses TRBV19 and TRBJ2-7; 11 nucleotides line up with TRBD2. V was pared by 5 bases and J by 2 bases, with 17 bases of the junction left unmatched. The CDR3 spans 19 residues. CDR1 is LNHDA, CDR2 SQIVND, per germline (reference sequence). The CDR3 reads CASSLHNTGTSGLPYEQYF. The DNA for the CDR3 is TGTGCCAGTAGTCTCCACAATACCGGGACTAGCGGATTACCCTACGAGCAGTACTTC.

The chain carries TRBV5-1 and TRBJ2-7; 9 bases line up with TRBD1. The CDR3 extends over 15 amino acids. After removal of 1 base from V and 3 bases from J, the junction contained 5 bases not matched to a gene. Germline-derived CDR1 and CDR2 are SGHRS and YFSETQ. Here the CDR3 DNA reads TGCGCCAGCAGCTTGACACAGGGGGCAGACTACGAGCAGTACTTC. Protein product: CASSLTQGADYEQYF.

The CDR3 sequence is CASSFRDSGVLTF. In DNA, the CDR3 is TGTGCCAGCAGTTTCCGGGACAGCGGCGTCCTGACTTTC. The chain is built from TRBV27 and TRBJ2-6, with 7 bases lining up with TRBD1. V was pared by 3 bases and J by 12 bases, with 5 bases of the junction left unmatched. This CDR3 comprises 13 residues. Germline V gene data show CDR1 as MNHEY and CDR2 as SMNVEV (reference sequence).